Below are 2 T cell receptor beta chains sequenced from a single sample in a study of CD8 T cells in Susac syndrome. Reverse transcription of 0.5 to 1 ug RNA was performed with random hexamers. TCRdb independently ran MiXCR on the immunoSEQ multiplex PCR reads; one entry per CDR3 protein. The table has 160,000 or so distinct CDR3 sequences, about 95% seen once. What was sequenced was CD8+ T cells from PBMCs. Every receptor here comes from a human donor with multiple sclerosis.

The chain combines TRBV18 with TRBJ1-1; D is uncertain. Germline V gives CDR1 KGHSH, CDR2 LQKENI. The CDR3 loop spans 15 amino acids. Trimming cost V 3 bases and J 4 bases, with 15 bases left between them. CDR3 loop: CASSPPGREGTEAFF. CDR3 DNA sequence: TGTGCCAGCTCACCCCCGGGAAGGGAAGGCACTGAAGCTTTCTTT.

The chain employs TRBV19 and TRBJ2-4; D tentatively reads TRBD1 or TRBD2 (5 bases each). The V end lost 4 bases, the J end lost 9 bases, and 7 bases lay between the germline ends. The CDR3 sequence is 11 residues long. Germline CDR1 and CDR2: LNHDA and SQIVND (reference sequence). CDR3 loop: CASSTGPIQYF. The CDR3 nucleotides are TGTGCCAGTAGTACGGGGCCCATTCAGTACTTC.